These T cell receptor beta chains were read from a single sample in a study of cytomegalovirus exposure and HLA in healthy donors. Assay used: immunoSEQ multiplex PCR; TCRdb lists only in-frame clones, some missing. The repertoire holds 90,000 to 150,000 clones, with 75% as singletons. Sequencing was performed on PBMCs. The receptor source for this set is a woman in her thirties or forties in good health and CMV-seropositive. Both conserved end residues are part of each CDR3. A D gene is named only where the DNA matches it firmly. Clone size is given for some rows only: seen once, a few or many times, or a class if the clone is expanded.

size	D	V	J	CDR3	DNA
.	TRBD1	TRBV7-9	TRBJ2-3	CASSLRQGADTQYF	TGTGCCAGCAGCTTACGACAGGGGGCAGATACGCAGTATTTT
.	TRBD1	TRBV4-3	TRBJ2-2	CASSWDRVNTGELFF	TGCGCCAGCAGCTGGGACAGAGTGAACACCGGGGAGCTGTTTTTT
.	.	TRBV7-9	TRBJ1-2	CASSPDSYGYTF	TGTGCCAGCAGCCCCGACAGCTATGGCTACACCTTC
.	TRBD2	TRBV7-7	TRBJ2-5	CASSGADRPRTQYF	TGTGCTAGCAGCGGGGCGGACCGCCCGAGGACCCAGTACTTC
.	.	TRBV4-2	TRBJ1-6	CASSQDTQAYYSPLHF	TGTGCCAGCAGCCAAGATACCCAGGCCTACTATTCACCCCTCCACTTT
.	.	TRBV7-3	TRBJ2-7	CASSLNGGFDEQYF	TGTGCCAGCAGCTTAAACGGGGGTTTTGACGAGCAGTACTTC
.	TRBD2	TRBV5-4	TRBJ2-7	CASSPSWGGYEQYF	TGTGCCAGCAGCCCCTCCTGGGGAGGGTACGAGCAGTACTTC
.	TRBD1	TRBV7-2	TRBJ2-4	CASGDRNKNIQYF	TGTGCCAGCGGGGACAGAAACAAAAACATTCAGTACTTC
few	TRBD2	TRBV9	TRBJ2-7	CASSVGSSGRRDVYEQYF	TGTGCCAGCAGCGTAGGTAGTAGCGGGAGGAGGGACGTCTACGAGCAGTACTTC
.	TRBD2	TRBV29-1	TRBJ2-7	CSVSRGLAGTYEQYF	TGCAGCGTCTCCAGAGGGCTAGCGGGAACCTACGAGCAGTACTTC
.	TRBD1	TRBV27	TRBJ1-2	CASSQADRIYGYTF	TGTGCCAGCAGTCAGGCGGACAGGATCTATGGCTACACCTTC
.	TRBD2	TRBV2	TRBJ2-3	CASTEELAGGRLDTQYF	TGTGCCAGCACTGAAGAACTAGCGGGGGGGCGGTTGGATACGCAGTATTTT
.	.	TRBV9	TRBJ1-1	CASSREEGRVNTEAFF	TGTGCCAGCAGCCGCGAGGAGGGACGGGTGAACACTGAAGCTTTCTTT
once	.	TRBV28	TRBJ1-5	CASSRPTNNQPQHF	TGTGCCAGCAGTCGACCGACAAACAATCAGCCCCAGCATTTT
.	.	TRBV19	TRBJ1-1	CASSIVRGWTEAFF	TGTGCCAGTAGTATAGTAAGGGGATGGACTGAAGCTTTCTTT
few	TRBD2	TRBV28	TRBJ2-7	CASSLGGINEQYF	TGTGCCAGCAGCCTGGGGGGGATCAACGAGCAGTACTTC
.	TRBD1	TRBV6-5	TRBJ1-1	CASSKRQGMNTEAFF	TGTGCCAGCAGTAAACGACAGGGAATGAACACTGAAGCTTTCTTT
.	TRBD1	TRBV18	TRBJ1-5	CASSPRGQANSNQPQHF	TGTGCCAGCTCACCCCGCGGACAGGCCAACAGCAATCAGCCCCAGCATTTT
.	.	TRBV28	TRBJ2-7	CASSSLAPSYEQYF	TGTGCCAGCAGTTCTCTAGCGCCTTCCTACGAGCAGTACTTC
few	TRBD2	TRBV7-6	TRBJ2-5	CASSLPGRIETQYF	TGTGCCAGCAGCTTACCCGGGAGGATCGAGACCCAGTACTTC
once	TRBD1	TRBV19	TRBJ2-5	CASSFTGADQETQYF	TGTGCCAGTAGTTTCACAGGGGCCGACCAAGAGACCCAGTACTTC
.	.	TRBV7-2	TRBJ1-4	CASSSTGAGEKLFF	TGTGCCAGCAGCTCAACAGGAGCTGGTGAAAAACTGTTTTTT
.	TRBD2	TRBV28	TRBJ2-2	CASSYLSGSVGELFF	TGTGCCAGCAGTTACCTGAGCGGGAGTGTCGGGGAGCTGTTTTTT
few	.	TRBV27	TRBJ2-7	CASSLLQDYEQYF	TGTGCCAGCAGTTTGCTACAGGACTACGAGCAGTACTTC
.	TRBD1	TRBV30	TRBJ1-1	CAWSVLGQPTEAFF	TGTGCCTGGAGTGTACTGGGACAGCCCACTGAAGCTTTCTTT
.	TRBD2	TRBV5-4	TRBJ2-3	CASSRPGLATDTQYF	TGTGCCAGCAGCCGTCCGGGACTAGCGACGGATACGCAGTATTTT
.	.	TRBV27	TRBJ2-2	CASSYYPSGTGELFF	TGTGCCAGCAGTTACTACCCCAGCGGGACCGGGGAGCTGTTTTTT
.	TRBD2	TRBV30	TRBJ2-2	CAWSPWSGGADGELFF	TGTGCCTGGAGCCCTTGGAGCGGGGGGGCTGACGGGGAGCTGTTTTTT
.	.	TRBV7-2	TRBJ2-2	CASSLAQGRTGELFF	TGTGCCAGCAGCTTAGCGCAGGGGCGGACCGGGGAGCTGTTTTTT
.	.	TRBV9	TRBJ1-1	CASSLGWANTEAFF	TGTGCCAGCAGCCTCGGATGGGCGAACACTGAAGCTTTCTTT
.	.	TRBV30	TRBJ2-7	CAWSSPRRDEQYF	TGTGCCTGGAGTTCTCCCCGCAGGGACGAGCAGTACTTC
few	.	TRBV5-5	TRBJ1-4	CASSLRLDTTNEKLFF	TGTGCCAGCAGCTTGCGTCTTGACACAACTAATGAAAAACTGTTTTTT
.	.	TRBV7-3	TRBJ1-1	CASSQDGGYGKTEAFF	TGTGCCAGCAGCCAAGACGGGGGGTATGGGAAGACTGAAGCTTTCTTT
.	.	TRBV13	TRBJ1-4	CASSRGTFSEKLFF	TGTGCCAGCAGCCGGGGGACCTTCAGCGAAAAACTGTTTTTT
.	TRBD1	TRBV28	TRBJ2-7	CASRRQGAYEQYF	TGTGCCAGCAGGAGACAGGGGGCGTACGAGCAGTACTTC
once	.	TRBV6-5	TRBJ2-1	CASRYATDNEQFF	TGTGCCAGCAGGTACGCGACAGACAATGAGCAGTTCTTC
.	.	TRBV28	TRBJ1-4	CASSLFRRAPNEKLFF	TGTGCCAGCAGTCTTTTCCGGAGGGCGCCTAATGAAAAACTGTTTTTT
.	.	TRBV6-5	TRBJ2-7	CASSYSAGTYEQYF	TGTGCCAGCAGTTACTCTGCAGGTACCTACGAGCAGTACTTC
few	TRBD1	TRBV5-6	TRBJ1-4	CASSLTGGGEKLFF	TGTGCCAGCAGCTTGACAGGGGGCGGGGAAAAACTGTTTTTT
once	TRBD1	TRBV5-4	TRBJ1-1	CASSFDRGDTEAFF	TGTGCCAGCAGCTTTGACAGGGGGGACACTGAAGCTTTCTTT
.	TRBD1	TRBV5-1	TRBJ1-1	CASSLAGQDTEAFF	TGCGCCAGCAGCTTGGCGGGACAGGACACTGAAGCTTTCTTT
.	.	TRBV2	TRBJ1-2	CASSEALRGLGGYTF	TGTGCCAGCAGTGAAGCGCTTCGAGGGCTAGGTGGCTACACCTTC
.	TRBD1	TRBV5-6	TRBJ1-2	CASTPLGQGAFYGYTF	TGTGCCAGCACTCCCTTGGGGCAGGGGGCCTTCTATGGCTACACCTTC
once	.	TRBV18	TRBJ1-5	CASSPSPFNQPQHF	TGTGCCAGCTCACCGTCTCCGTTCAATCAGCCCCAGCATTTT
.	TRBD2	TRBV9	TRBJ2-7	CASSLSGTLYEQYF	TGTGCCAGCAGCTTAAGCGGGACCCTCTACGAGCAGTACTTC
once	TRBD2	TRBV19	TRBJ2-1	CASTSGTSAYNEQFF	TGTGCCAGCACCAGTGGGACTAGCGCCTACAATGAGCAGTTCTTC
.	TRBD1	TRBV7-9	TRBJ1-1	CASSLWLTGEDTEAFF	TGTGCCAGCAGCTTGTGGCTCACAGGGGAGGACACTGAAGCTTTCTTT
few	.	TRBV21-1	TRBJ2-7	CANLYQGTYEQYF	TGTGCCAACCTGTACCAGGGGACCTACGAGCAGTACTTC
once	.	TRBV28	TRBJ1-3	CATKWGQFSGNTIYF	TGTGCCACCAAGTGGGGACAATTCTCTGGAAACACCATATATTTT
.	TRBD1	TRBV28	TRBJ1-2	CASSKTGVGYTF	TGTGCCAGCAGTAAGACAGGGGTTGGCTACACCTTC
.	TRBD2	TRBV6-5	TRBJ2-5	CASKGLAEETQYF	TGTGCCAGCAAGGGACTAGCGGAAGAGACCCAGTACTTC
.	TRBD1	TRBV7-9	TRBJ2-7	CASSLGQGANEQYF	TGTGCCAGCAGCTTAGGTCAGGGGGCCAACGAGCAGTACTTC
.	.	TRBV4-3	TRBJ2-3	CASSQDTASRTDTQYF	TGCGCCAGCAGCCAAGACACCGCCTCACGGACAGATACGCAGTATTTT
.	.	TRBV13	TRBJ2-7	CASSSEGEQYF	TGTGCCAGCAGCTCCGAGGGCGAGCAGTACTTC
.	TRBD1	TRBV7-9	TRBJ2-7	CASSFDRVEQYF	TGTGCCAGCAGCTTCGACAGGGTCGAGCAGTACTTC